This T cell receptor (beta chain) was documented in a study of CD8+CD57+ T cells in acquired aplastic anemia. Patients picked for sequencing had shown CD8+CD57+ cell expansion detected by flow cytometry. TCR beta VDJ and CDR3 profiles were obtained from a genomic DNA template. Each CDR3 protein is one row after TCRdb ran MiXCR on the reads. The data hold about 160,000 distinct CDR3 sequences, with about 50% observed a single time. Findings and caveats of the study: Patients and controls turned out to have approximately 29 CD8+ CDR3 sequences in common.

As for this clonotype: What it binds is not known.

Specimen: sorted CD4+, CD8+, or CD8+CD57+ T cells (not recorded which) from PBMCs. The sequence derives from a human donor with aplastic anemia.

CDR3 coding DNA: TGTGCCAGCAGAGAGTCAGGGGCTAACTATGGCTACACCTTC. It yields the protein CASRESGANYGYTF. The rearrangement joins TRBV28 to TRBJ1-2, with a possible D match to TRBD1 (6 bases). The V end was cut by 6 bases, the J end by 0 bases, with 11 bases between. The CDR3 has 14 amino acids. Germline values: CDR1 MDHEN, CDR2 SYDVKM.